This record looks at one T cell receptor beta chain sequence and its context. Its antigen is still unknown. The source of the sample is a study of T cells in localized non-small cell lung cancer. Overall study findings and caveats: Adjacent lung tissue had a median approximately 57 of the top 100 clones found in the tumor. Since sequencing was restricted to only one region of the tumor, intratumor heterogeneity remains a possibility. With higher T cell density in blood came longer overall survival. Uninvolved nearby lung showed the greatest T cell clonality, exceeding that found in tumor.

Produced via immunoSEQ multiplex PCR; TCRdb's table is partial and in-frame only. The profile covers 75,000 to 95,000 clones, with roughly 89% appearing a single time and about 15% taken by the ten largest. The specimen comprised peripheral blood, sampled before any cancer treatment. This clonotype originated in a man aged 35-75 years with stage I squamous cell lung carcinoma.

The CDR3 region has the DNA TGCGCCAGCAGCTTGACAGGGGGGTTCTACGAGCAGTACTTC. Protein product: CASSLTGGFYEQYF. The gene calls are TRBV5-1 and TRBJ2-7; TRBD1 matches 8 bases. The CDR3 has 14 residues. Unmatched junction bases numbered 3, after V lost 1 base and J lost 3 bases. Germline loops: CDR1 SGHRS, CDR2 YFSETQ.